The 3 T cell receptor beta chains listed next were all sequenced from one sample in a study of patients and donors after allogeneic stem cell transplantation. TCRdb itself ran the RT-PCR reads through MiXCR, one entry per CDR3 protein. The sample records about a million distinct CDR3 sequences, about a sixth being singletons. Sequences were obtained from blood, either unsorted or a sorted T cell fraction (not recorded which). The receptors shown here come from a human donor who was either an allogeneic HSCT recipient or a stem cell or donor lymphocyte infusion donor (not recorded which). It is not recorded whose cells these are; they may come from a transplant donor.

The genes are TRBV11-3 and TRBJ1-1; 7 nucleotides line up with TRBD1. From germline, CDR1 is SGHNT and CDR2 YENEEA. J lost 6 bases, V lost 6 bases, and 10 bases had no gene match. The CDR3 is made up of 14 amino acids. CDR3 nucleotide sequence: TGTGCCAGCAGTTCCGGACAGGTTGACGCTGAAGCTTTCTTT. As protein: CASSSGQVDAEAFF.

The chain has TRBV10-3 and TRBJ1-6; no clear D gene. The CDR3 loop spans 13 amino acids. The V gene's germline CDR1 is ENHRY and CDR2 SYGVKD. With 10 bases removed from V and 1 base from J, the gap between germline ends came to 8 bases. CDR3 protein: CATAGSYNSPLHF. The CDR3 DNA reads TGTGCCACCGCGGGGTCCTATAATTCACCCCTCCACTTT.

This clonotype was counted only a few times. This sequence joins TRBV29-1 and TRBJ1-4; possibly TRBD1 for D (6 bases). Germline V gene data show CDR1 as SQVTM and CDR2 as ANQGSEA. V gave up 5 bases and J gave up 5 bases, with 15 bases separating them. The CDR3 sequence is 14 residues long. The CDR3 sequence is CSVWPGHQNEKLFF. The CDR3 coding sequence is TGCAGCGTTTGGCCGGGACACCAAAATGAAAAACTGTTTTTT.